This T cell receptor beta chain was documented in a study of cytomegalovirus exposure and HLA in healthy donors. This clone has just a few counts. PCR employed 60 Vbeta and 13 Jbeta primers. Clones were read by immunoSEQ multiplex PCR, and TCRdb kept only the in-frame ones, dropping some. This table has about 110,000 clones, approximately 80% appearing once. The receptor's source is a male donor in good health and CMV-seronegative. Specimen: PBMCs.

CDR3 in DNA: TGTGCCAGCAGTTCTAGCGGGAGAGCTTACGAGCAGTACTTC. This codes for CASSSSGRAYEQYF. This chain joins TRBV28 and TRBJ2-7; 10 positions match TRBD2. The CDR3 length is 14 residues. Germline assignment: CDR1 MDHEN and CDR2 SYDVKM. The junction had 4 bases not matched to a gene; V was cut back by 4 bases and J by 4 bases. The whole variable domain, filled in from reference TRBV28 and TRBJ2-7, reads DVKVTQSSRYLVKRTGEKVFLECVQDMDHENMFWYRQDPGLGLRLIYFSYDVKMKEKGDIPEGYSVSREKKERFSLILESASTNQTSMYLCASSSSGRAYEQYFGPGTRLTVT.